The 21 T cell receptor beta chains reported below all come from one sample, sequenced in a study of blood T cell repertoires in COVID-19. The protocol was immunoSEQ multiplex PCR, while the TCRdb copy is restricted to in-frame clones and leaves out a portion. The sample has around 300,000 clones; about 91% are singletons. Sequenced material: peripheral blood. These receptors originate from a young woman with COVID-19, enrolled during active disease.

This clone was counted a single time. This sequence joins TRBV6-5 and TRBJ1-2; TRBD1 is a possible D gene (6 bases). CDR1 and CDR2 (germline): MNHEY, SVGAGI. V was trimmed by 5 bases and J by 7 bases, leaving 14 bases between them. The CDR3 has 13 amino acids. CDR3 amino acids: CASSQQGWSGYTF. The CDR3 region has the DNA TGTGCCAGCAGTCAACAGGGATGGAGTGGCTACACCTTC.

The V call is TRBV11-2, the J call TRBJ1-4; 7 nucleotides align to TRBD1. Germline values: CDR1 SGHAT, CDR2 FQNNGV. The V and J ends lost 6 bases and 7 bases, in that order; junction bases with no gene match: 5. The length of the CDR3 is 13 residues. The CDR3 protein is CASSLGTVEKLFF. The CDR3 region has the DNA TGTGCCAGCAGTCTAGGGACAGTTGAAAAACTGTTTTTT.

The J gene is TRBJ1-2, the V gene TRBV2, with a possible D match to TRBD1 (5 bases). Germline V lookup: CDR1 SNHLY, CDR2 FYNNEI. This CDR3 region has 15 residues. The V end lost 6 bases, the J end lost 4 bases, and 18 bases lay between the germline ends. CDR3 in DNA: TGTGCCAGCAGAATAGGTAGGGGAGCGGGCTATGGCTACACCTTC. This gives the protein CASRIGRGAGYGYTF.

This chain connects TRBV5-1 to TRBJ1-1, with TRBD1 identical over 8 bases. Germline V lookup: CDR1 SGHRS, CDR2 YFSETQ. The CDR3 consists of 16 residues. With 4 bases clipped from V and 1 base from J, the junction kept 9 bases outside the gene matches. CDR3 region: CASSQGQAWENTEAFF. DNA of the CDR3: TGCGCCAGCAGCCAGGGACAGGCCTGGGAGAACACTGAAGCTTTCTTT.

The chain recombines TRBV2 with TRBJ1-2, with 9 bases identical to TRBD1. The ends lost 3 bases at V and 4 bases at J; junction bases unmatched: 6. This CDR3 has 15 amino acids. The V gene's germline CDR1 is SNHLY and CDR2 FYNNEI. The CDR3 DNA sequence: TGTGCCAGCAGTGACGGGGGACAGGGCGCCTATGGCTACACCTTC. Translation gives CASSDGGQGAYGYTF.

The sample holds one count of this clone. The rearrangement links TRBV7-2 to TRBJ2-1; TRBD2 matches 14 bases. The CDR3 totals 15 residues. Germline assignment: CDR1 SGHTA and CDR2 FQGNSA. The J segment lost 11 bases and the V segment lost 5 bases, leaving 8 bases of the junction unmatched. The CDR3 nucleotides are TGTGCCAGCAGCGGCGGACTAGCGGGGGGCCCCAAGCAGTTCTTC. It translates to CASSGGLAGGPKQFF.

The V gene is TRBV11-2, the J gene TRBJ1-2; no clear D gene. V was clipped by 8 bases and J by 7 bases, with 23 bases between them. The CDR3 is made up of 15 amino acids. Per germline, CDR1 SGHAT and CDR2 FQNNGV. The CDR3 reads CASLNLRLLVGGYTF. Here the CDR3 DNA reads TGTGCCAGCTTAAATTTGCGACTCCTAGTCGGTGGCTACACCTTC.

In nucleotides, the CDR3 is TGTGCCAGCAGCGCTACTAGCGGACAATCCTACAATGAGCAGTTCTTC. Translation: CASSATSGQSYNEQFF. J is TRBJ2-1 and V is TRBV9; 8 bases align to TRBD2. Germline assignment: CDR1 SGDLS and CDR2 YYNGEE. J gave up 1 base and V 3 bases, and 6 bases lay outside the gene matches. The CDR3 is 16 amino acids.

The chain uses TRBV20-1 and TRBJ1-4; tentatively, D is TRBD1 (6 bases). V lost 3 bases and J 4 bases, leaving 15 bases between the germline ends. Per germline, CDR1 DFQATT and CDR2 SNEGSKA (reference sequence). The CDR3 sequence is 15 residues long. The chain's CDR3 is CSASIGQFFNEKLFF. The CDR3 DNA is TGCAGTGCTAGTATCGGACAGTTTTTTAATGAAAAACTGTTTTTT.

This rearrangement joins TRBV5-4 to TRBJ1-2, with 11 bases aligning to TRBD1. Germline V gives CDR1 SGHNT, CDR2 YYREEE (reference sequence). CDR3 length equals 15 residues. The V and J ends lost 5 bases and 4 bases, in that order; junction bases with no gene match: 7. The CDR3 nucleotides read TGTGCCAGCAGTTCGGACAGGGGGCTTTCCTATGGCTACACCTTC. It is translated as CASSSDRGLSYGYTF.

This rearrangement joins TRBV2 to TRBJ2-7, with a tentative D call TRBD1 (6 bases). The CDR3 has 14 residues. The germline V and J ends were trimmed by 6 bases and 2 bases, with 14 bases remaining between them. CDR1 is SNHLY and CDR2 is FYNNEI in the germline V gene. CDR3 residues: CASRDRQVPYEQYF. CDR3 sequence (DNA): TGTGCCAGCAGGGATAGACAGGTCCCCTACGAGCAGTACTTC.

The chain has TRBV9 and TRBJ1-2, with D tentatively TRBD1 (6 bases). CDR3 length: 13 amino acids. V shed 2 bases and J shed 3 bases, with 8 bases lying between them. CDR1 and CDR2 from the germline V gene are SGDLS and YYNGEE. CDR3 region: CASSVKGDYGYTF. In nucleotides, the CDR3 is TGTGCCAGCAGCGTGAAGGGGGACTATGGCTACACCTTC. The complete variable domain, with remaining parts taken from reference TRBV9 and TRBJ1-2, reads DSGVTQTPKHLITATGQRVTLRCSPRSGDLSVYWYQQSLDQGLQFLIQYYNGEERAKGNILERFSAQQFPDLHSELNLSSLELGDSALYFCASSVKGDYGYTFGSGTRLTVV.

V gene TRBV11-3 combines with J gene TRBJ1-6; 9 bases are a match to TRBD1. This CDR3 contains 18 residues. In germline, CDR1 is SGHNT, CDR2 YENEEA. With V trimmed by 4 bases and J by 0 bases, 7 bases remained unmatched. The CDR3 loop is CASSSGQGKSSYNSPLHF. CDR3 coding DNA: TGTGCCAGCAGCTCCGGACAGGGGAAGAGCTCCTATAATTCACCCCTCCACTTT.

This clone turned up a few times. The chain couples TRBV7-2 to TRBJ1-6, with a possible D match to TRBD1 (6 bases). The CDR3 loop spans 14 amino acids. Germline V gives CDR1 SGHTA, CDR2 FQGNSA. With 6 bases removed from V and 6 bases from J, the gap between germline ends came to 12 bases. The CDR3 reads CASRPGQLNSPLHF. CDR3 sequence (DNA): TGTGCCAGCAGGCCGGGACAACTTAATTCACCCCTCCACTTT.

This chain joins TRBV29-1 and TRBJ1-3; 9 bases fit TRBD1. The CDR3 covers 16 residues. The ends lost 0 bases at V and 2 bases at J; junction bases unmatched: 5. Looked up from germline, CDR1 is SQVTM and CDR2 is ANQGSEA. Here the CDR3 reads CSVEDPNRGPGNTIYF. The CDR3 DNA sequence: TGCAGCGTTGAAGATCCAAACAGGGGGCCTGGAAACACCATATATTTT.

Notes on this clone: One end of the junction varies from germline; a read error may be responsible. Distinct nucleotide sequences in the sample also encode this CDR3. V gene TRBV11-2 combines with J gene TRBJ2-1, with 9 bases matching TRBD2. The length of the CDR3 is 15 residues. Per the germline V gene, CDR1 is SGHAT and CDR2 is FQNNGV. Here the CDR3 DNA reads TGTGCCAGCAGTTTAGTAGCGGGGGCTTACAATGAGCAGTTCTTC. Translation: CASSLVAGAYNEQFF.

The V call is TRBV2, the J call TRBJ2-5, with a weak D call TRBD1 (6 bases). V was shortened by 4 bases and J by 5 bases, with 17 bases between the two germline ends. Germline CDR1 is SNHLY and CDR2 is FYNNEI. CDR3 length equals 15 residues. DNA for the CDR3: TGTGCCAGCAGTGGCCGTATGAGCCAGGGGGAGACCCAGTACTTC. Its protein product is CASSGRMSQGETQYF.

The J gene is TRBJ1-1, the V gene TRBV28; a weak D match, TRBD1 (5 bases). This CDR3 has 13 amino acids. With 10 bases removed from V and 5 bases from J, the gap between germline ends came to 17 bases. The germline V gene encodes CDR1 MDHEN and CDR2 SYDVKM. This CDR3 is CAILPGGRTEAFF. The CDR3 bases are TGTGCCATCCTCCCGGGGGGGAGGACTGAAGCTTTCTTT.

This sequence joins TRBV6-5 and TRBJ2-2; tentative D call: TRBD2 (5 bases). V dropped 6 bases and J dropped 3 bases, with 14 bases sitting between them. CDR3 length: 15 residues. CDR1 MNHEY and CDR2 SVGAGI come from the germline V gene. The CDR3 reads CASRTHHGDTGELFF. The DNA for the CDR3 is TGTGCCAGCAGAACACACCACGGGGACACCGGGGAGCTGTTTTTT.

This clone showed up just a few times. The chain couples TRBV5-1 to TRBJ2-3; weak D call: TRBD2 (5 bases). CDR1 SGHRS and CDR2 YFSETQ come from the germline V gene. The CDR3 runs 15 residues. Trimming took off 4 bases at V and 2 bases at J, with 14 bases between the two ends. CDR3 coding DNA: TGCGCCAGCAGCCCGTCAGCGACTACCACAGATACGCAGTATTTT. It translates to CASSPSATTTDTQYF.

This sequence joins TRBV5-1 and TRBJ2-3; 7 bases match TRBD1. CDR1 and CDR2 from the germline V gene are SGHRS and YFSETQ. The CDR3 is 14 amino acids. V shed 4 bases and J 0 bases; nucleotides not matched to a gene: 2. CDR3 protein: CASSRDRSTDTQYF. The CDR3 DNA reads TGCGCCAGCAGCCGGGACAGAAGCACAGATACGCAGTATTTT.